Reported below is one T cell receptor (beta chain). Its specificity is unknown. The TRB cDNA libraries were prepared by 5' RACE with UMI labels. Reprocessing the 5' RACE reads, TCRdb reports a single entry for every CDR3 protein and omits DNA. This listing includes approximately 38,000 distinct CDR3 sequences. This sample was taken from a study of CXCR3-negative and CXCR3-positive naive CD8 T cells. As for the study in general: Sequencing yielded 120 million to 150 million TRB reads, roughly 1.5 +/- 0.3 million per library.

The V gene's germline CDR1 is SSHAT and CDR2 FNYEAQ (reference sequence). The CDR3 is 18 residues long. The study, taken as a whole, reports: TCR strength was inferred from TRB CDR3 properties, while surface CD5 was comparable between naive subsets. Naive CXCR3-positive and CXCR3-negative cells shared TRBV-TRBJ usage; memory cells diverged. The majority of assays used fresh PBMCs, and CXCR3 expression partially decreased after cryopreservation.

V gene TRBV7-7 combines with J gene TRBJ2-2; the TCRdb D gene call, TRBD1, has no DNA to confirm it. Sequenced: memory CD8+ T cells from blood. This TCR came from a human donor in good health. Some clones in this sample may be carry-over from other donors' samples. CDR3 protein: CASSFRDRGPLNTGELFF.